Reported below is one T cell receptor beta chain. The antigen is unknown. Here immunoSEQ multiplex PCR was the method, and the copy in TCRdb shows in-frame clones only, minus some. The sample carries about 75,000 clones, approximately 86% recorded once. Patients were ineligible given autoimmune disease history or systemic immunosuppression. This record comes from a study of OX40 agonist ivuxolimab in advanced cancers. Looking at the study overall: Dose-escalation patients were diagnosed with hepatocellular carcinoma, melanoma, renal cell cancer or head and neck cancer. Of the patients, three showed partial responses, one with hepatocellular carcinoma and two with cutaneous melanoma. Study-wide results and limits: Partial responders at 0.1-3.0 mg/kg showed near-lowest clonal expansion.

The CDR3 extends over 14 amino acids. V shed 3 bases and J 4 bases; nucleotides not matched to a gene: 3. Germline V gene lookup returns CDR1 MNHEY and CDR2 SMNVEV (reference sequence). The sequencing used CD4+ or CD8+ T cells sorted from blood, collected in a trial of the OX40 agonist ivuxolimab. V gene TRBV27 combines with J gene TRBJ1-2; 9 nucleotides agree with TRBD1. The receptor was derived from an adult with an advanced solid tumor such as melanoma, head and neck, liver or kidney cancer. The CDR3 region has the DNA TGTGCCAGCAGTTTCACGACAGGGGGCTATGGCTACACCTTC. Residues: CASSFTTGGYGYTF.